Listed below are T cell receptor beta chains from one sample, sequenced in a study of blood T cell repertoires in COVID-19. The protocol was immunoSEQ multiplex PCR, while the TCRdb copy is restricted to in-frame clones and leaves out a portion. Among roughly 140,000 clones, about 87% were seen once, and the ten largest hold 1.5% to 2%. Sequencing was performed on peripheral blood. These receptor sequences come from a woman aged 45-59 years with acute or convalescent COVID-19. The CDR3 runs from the conserved cysteine through the conserved F or W. Fields, in order: V gene, D gene, CDR3 protein. D genes are given only for firm matches.

>TRBV6-1|TRBD1
CASSVSPGQGATNEKLFF
>TRBV5-1|-
CASSPQGGTEAFF
>TRBV6-5|TRBD1
CASSPPWGQGRQFF
>TRBV15|-
CATSSPGQPQHF
>TRBV5-1|-
CASSLGPGATEAFF
>TRBV20-1|-
CSATGDYGYTF
>TRBV7-9|-
CASSLVGRAAGETQYF
>TRBV14|-
CASSHPRVAQETQYF
>TRBV10-3|TRBD1
CAIWDDRVGAFF
>TRBV24-1|TRBD1
CATSQGATGELFF
>TRBV2|-
CASTTGRYSDEQFF
>TRBV6-5|TRBD1
CASNPQGSYGYTF
>TRBV6-1|-
CASSEGWGYQPQHF
>TRBV19|-
CASSMEGGNTEAFF
>TRBV9|-
CASSPRTAQETQYF
>TRBV7-9|TRBD2
CASSRIAGPGETQYF
>TRBV28|TRBD1
CASLGQGREAFF
>TRBV4-2|-
CASSQDPFGNTIYF
>TRBV12-5|-
CASGLGLERETQYF
>TRBV19|TRBD1
CASSLPGQGFYEQYF
>TRBV9|TRBD1
CASSEQGATTEAFF
>TRBV5-1|-
CASSLESSGSTDTQYF
>TRBV5-4|TRBD1
CASSIDRESTEAFF
>TRBV19|-
CASTLKGDTSNYGYTF
>TRBV9|TRBD1
CASSVGIGTGVDYGYTF
>TRBV5-6|-
CASSPTGVQETQYF
>TRBV28|TRBD1
CASTRTGVLRVYTF
>TRBV4-1|TRBD2
CASSQSGLAGGNEQYF
>TRBV7-3|-
CASSLGGKETQYF
>TRBV2|TRBD2
CASSELPLAGGVPNEQFF
>TRBV29-1|TRBD1
CSVVQGGTDTQYF
>TRBV11-3|-
CASGRDSYNEQFF
>TRBV14|-
CASSQSRGSNEKLFF
>TRBV4-2|-
CASSQGGGSNTEAFF
>TRBV21-1|-
CASSKWGNRGINEQFF
>TRBV20-1|TRBD1
CSASRGLRAFF
>TRBV18|TRBD2
CASLRGASGSNEQFF
>TRBV9|TRBD1
CASSGSGGGQPQHF
>TRBV18|-
CASSRGTVNTGELFF
>TRBV5-1|-
CASGLLAGYGYTF
>TRBV5-6|TRBD1
CASSGTGAGELFF
>TRBV6-5|TRBD1
CASSPQGVDGYTF
>TRBV4-2|-
CASSQDTGRLPVYEQYF
>TRBV5-4|TRBD1
CASSTPGQGTHNEQFF
>TRBV6-6|TRBD1
CASSWRDRGGNQPQHF
>TRBV19|-
CASSIGQVNSQPQHF
>TRBV5-1|TRBD1
CASSLEGQGAREQYF
>TRBV4-2|-
CASSQDAGGTSLDEQFF
>TRBV19|TRBD1
CASSIRQGRGYEQYF